The 4 T cell receptor beta chains reported below all come from one sample, sequenced in a study of cytomegalovirus exposure and HLA in healthy donors. It was with 60 Vbeta and 13 Jbeta primers that the PCR ran. The method was immunoSEQ multiplex PCR; TCRdb's version includes in-frame clones alone and lacks a portion of them. The sample includes about 160,000 clones, approximately 88% seen only once; the top ten take more than 1%. Input material: PBMCs. The receptors stem from a boy between 2 and 15 years old in good health and CMV-seronegative.

The count of this clone is one. This chain links TRBV27 with TRBJ1-2; the match to TRBD1 covers 8 bases. The length of the CDR3 is 13 residues. Unmatched junction bases numbered 3, after V lost 5 bases and J lost 4 bases. The germline CDR1 and CDR2 sequences are MNHEY and SMNVEV (reference sequence). CDR3 DNA: TGTGCCAGCAGTACAGGGGGAGGCTATGGCTACACCTTC. It encodes CASSTGGGYGYTF.

V gene TRBV7-2 combines with J gene TRBJ2-7; possibly TRBD2 for D (5 bases). V was pared by 1 base and J by 1 base, with 8 bases between. The CDR3 spans 14 residues. Germline V gene sequence: CDR1 SGHTA, CDR2 FQGNSA. The CDR3 DNA reads TGTGCCAGCAGCTTAGGTCCGGGATCCTACGAGCAGTACGTC. This codes for CASSLGPGSYEQYV.

The rearrangement links TRBV4-1 to TRBJ1-1; TRBD1 aligns across 8 bases. The CDR3 is 16 amino acids. The germline CDR1 and CDR2 sequences are MGHRA and YSYEKL. Unmatched junction bases numbered 9, after V lost 4 bases and J lost 2 bases. CDR3 protein: CASSPIDRGINTEAFF. The CDR3 coding sequence is TGCGCCAGCAGCCCTATAGACAGGGGAATCAACACTGAAGCTTTCTTT.

The chain joins TRBV18 to TRBJ2-5, with TRBD1 as a possible D gene (6 bases). Germline loops: CDR1 KGHSH, CDR2 LQKENI. CDR3 length: 16 amino acids. V lost 0 bases to trimming and J lost 5 bases, with 16 bases between them. The CDR3 reads CASSPPRGRGVETQYF. The CDR3 nucleotides read TGTGCCAGCTCACCACCACGGGGCAGGGGAGTGGAGACCCAGTACTTC.